This TCR beta chain was recorded in a study of T cell changes during pregnancy in multiple sclerosis. Profiled with immunoSEQ multiplex PCR; TCRdb holds only in-frame clones, not every one. This sample has 60,000 to 70,000 clones, with roughly 90% found just once. The ends were cut back, 1 base at V and 0 bases at J, with 10 bases in the middle. Germline V lookup: CDR1 SGHVS, CDR2 FQNEAQ. This CDR3 is 16 amino acids long. The input for sequencing was peripheral blood, taken in the second trimester of pregnancy. The sequence came from a female donor in good health, enrolled as a control in a pregnancy study. The chain joins TRBV7-8 to TRBJ1-3; D is unclear. The CDR3 is CASSLVGQFSGNTIYF. The CDR3 DNA is TGTGCCAGCAGCTTAGTTGGGCAGTTCTCTGGAAACACCATATATTTT. Full variable domain (outside the CDR3, taken from reference TRBV7-8 and TRBJ1-3): GAGVSQSPRYKVAKRGQDVALRCDPISGHVSLFWYQQALGQGPEFLTYFQNEAQLDKSGLPSDRFFAERPEGSVSTLKIQRTQQEDSAVYLCASSLVGQFSGNTIYFGEGSWLTVV.